This T cell receptor (beta chain) was sequenced in a study of STAT3 mutations in large granular lymphocyte leukemia. The table came from immunoSEQ multiplex PCR; TCRdb's copy has only in-frame clones and leaves some out. The profile shows over 30,000 clones, about 88% of them singletons. Findings and limits, study-wide: Treatment regimens differed across patients between samplings. Every T-LGLL patient had at least one immunodominant TCRbeta clonotype. In several patients, dominant TCR clone burden exceeded STAT3 mutant burden, suggesting STAT3 mutation arose secondarily.

Germline V gives CDR1 MNHEY, CDR2 SVGAGI. The CDR3 is 14 residues long. V was cut by 5 bases and J by 7 bases, with 15 bases left in between. About this clone: Its matching antigen is unknown.

The genes are TRBV6-5 and TRBJ1-5; weak D call: TRBD1 (6 bases). Material: PBMCs. This sequence originates from a human donor with T large granular lymphocyte leukemia. Some clones in this sample may be carry-over from other donors' samples. The chain's CDR3 is CASSRGGRDQPQHF. CDR3 DNA: TGTGCCAGCAGTCGGGGGGGCCGAGACCAGCCCCAGCATTTT.